These T cell receptor beta chains were read from a single sample in a study of blood T cell repertoires in COVID-19. Repertoires were generated with immunoSEQ multiplex PCR, while TCRdb's copy carries only in-frame clones and drops some. The sample has around 170,000 clones, about nine tenths seen once; the top ten hold around 25%. Source material: peripheral blood. These receptors were taken from a man aged 60-69 years with acute or convalescent COVID-19. Both conserved end residues are part of each CDR3. The D gene is left open where the match is weak. The size field is filled for only some rows; it gives once, few, many or a size class.

16,TRBJ1-5,TRBV24-1,-,TRBD1,CATSDPGTGGLQPQHF,TGTGCCACCAGTGACCCTGGGACAGGGGGACTACAGCCCCAGCATTTT
15,TRBJ2-7,TRBV24-1,-,-,CATSDRHRAAYEQYF,TGTGCCACCAGTGATAGGCACAGGGCGGCCTACGAGCAGTACTTC
16,TRBJ1-5,TRBV6-1,-,-,CASSVGDNSINQPQHF,TGTGCCAGCAGTGTGGGGGACAACTCCATCAATCAGCCCCAGCATTTT
15,TRBJ2-7,TRBV5-4,few,TRBD2,CASSSSGGRPYEQYF,TGTGCCAGCAGCTCGTCGGGCGGGAGACCCTACGAGCAGTACTTC
15,TRBJ1-5,TRBV19,-,TRBD1,CASRDSDQRWQPQHF,TGTGCCAGTCGGGACAGCGACCAGAGGTGGCAGCCCCAGCATTTT
12,TRBJ1-2,TRBV2,-,-,CASSENGPGYTF,TGTGCCAGCAGTGAAAATGGGCCTGGCTACACCTTC
18,TRBJ1-4,TRBV3-1/TRBV3-2,-,TRBD1,CASSPQRTPGGPQEKLFF,TGTGCCAGCAGCCCCCAGCGAACCCCAGGGGGTCCCCAGGAAAAACTGTTTTTT
17,TRBJ1-4,TRBV27,-,TRBD1,CASRKGTGLTGREKLFF,TGTGCCAGCAGAAAGGGGACAGGCCTGACCGGTCGGGAAAAACTGTTTTTT
14,TRBJ1-2,TRBV4-1,-,-,CASSQGAGLYGYTF,TGCGCCAGCAGCCAAGGGGCAGGGCTCTATGGCTACACCTTC
16,TRBJ1-4,TRBV5-1,-,-,CASSLDGQKSNEKLFF,TGCGCCAGCAGCTTGGATGGTCAGAAATCTAATGAAAAACTGTTTTTT
15,TRBJ2-1,TRBV7-2,-,TRBD2,CASSFTSGPGGEQFF,TGTGCCAGCAGCTTTACTAGCGGACCTGGAGGTGAGCAGTTCTTC
13,TRBJ1-6,TRBV11-3,few,-,CASSLDANSPLHF,TGTGCCAGCAGCTTAGATGCGAATTCACCCCTCCACTTT
18,TRBJ1-4,TRBV4-2,-,TRBD1,CASSHSGTGGIGNEKLFF,TGTGCCAGCAGCCATTCCGGGACAGGGGGAATAGGAAATGAAAAACTGTTTTTT
16,TRBJ1-6,TRBV27,-,TRBD1,CASTRQSGTGNSPLHF,TGTGCCAGTACCCGACAGTCCGGGACAGGGAATTCACCCCTCCACTTT
17,TRBJ1-4,TRBV6-1,-,-,CASSEGNWAGVNEKLFF,TGTGCCAGCAGTGAAGGCAATTGGGCAGGGGTGAATGAAAAACTGTTTTTT
16,TRBJ1-3,TRBV7-2,-,-,CASSFQDSYSGNTIYF,TGTGCCAGCAGCTTCCAAGACTCCTACTCTGGAAACACCATATATTTT
16,TRBJ2-5,TRBV7-9,-,-,CASSLGPVRGKETQYF,TGTGCCAGCAGCTTAGGCCCTGTACGGGGGAAAGAGACCCAGTACTTC
14,TRBJ2-3,TRBV29-1,-,-,CSVRPGGSTDTQYF,TGCAGCGTCCGGCCAGGGGGGAGCACAGATACGCAGTATTTT
14,TRBJ1-1,TRBV19,-,TRBD1,CASSMGQLNTEAFF,TGTGCCAGTAGCATGGGACAGCTGAACACTGAAGCTTTCTTT
14,TRBJ1-2,TRBV5-5,-,TRBD1,CASSLSRGLYGYTF,TGTGCCAGCAGCCTCTCCAGGGGGCTCTATGGCTACACCTTC
17,TRBJ2-6,TRBV10-3,-,TRBD1,CAISAQGDDSGANVLTF,TGTGCCATCAGTGCACAGGGGGACGACTCTGGGGCCAACGTCCTGACTTTC
15,TRBJ1-5,TRBV19,-,TRBD1,CASSGQGMGNQPQHF,TGTGCCAGTAGTGGACAGGGGATGGGCAATCAGCCCCAGCATTTT
13,TRBJ1-2,TRBV30,-,-,CAWSPGTARGYTF,TGTGCCTGGAGTCCGGGGACTGCGAGAGGCTACACCTTC
14,TRBJ1-1,TRBV9,-,-,CASSPDVGDTEAFF,TGTGCCAGCAGCCCGGATGTAGGGGACACTGAAGCTTTCTTT
13,TRBJ1-5,TRBV5-1,-,-,CASSHGSNQPQHF,TGCGCCAGCAGTCACGGGAGCAATCAGCCCCAGCATTTT
15,TRBJ1-3,TRBV6-5,-,TRBD1,CASRGQGVSGNTIYF,TGTGCCAGCAGGGGACAGGGAGTCTCTGGAAACACCATATATTTT
13,TRBJ2-3,TRBV10-3,-,-,CAISESRTDTQYF,TGTGCCATCAGTGAGTCGAGGACAGATACGCAGTATTTT
15,TRBJ2-7,TRBV9,once,-,CASSPTGTHNYEQYF,TGTGCCAGCAGCCCGACCGGGACACATAACTACGAGCAGTACTTC
14,TRBJ2-1,TRBV20-1,-,-,CSAIDRSSYNEQFF,TGCAGTGCTATTGACCGGAGCTCCTACAATGAGCAGTTCTTC
14,TRBJ1-1,TRBV5-1,-,TRBD1,CASSLDTGGTEAFF,TGCGCCAGCAGCTTGGATACAGGGGGCACTGAAGCTTTCTTT
13,TRBJ1-2,TRBV11-2,once,TRBD1,CASSTGGDYGYTF,TGTGCCAGCAGCACAGGGGGTGATTATGGCTACACCTTC
15,TRBJ2-2,TRBV3-1/TRBV3-2,-,TRBD2,CASSQLAGKDGELFF,TGTGCCAGCAGCCAACTAGCGGGGAAAGACGGGGAGCTGTTTTTT
16,TRBJ2-3,TRBV9,-,TRBD2,CASSPRGSGSTDTQYF,TGTGCCAGCAGCCCTCGGGGTAGCGGGAGCACAGATACGCAGTATTTT
13,TRBJ2-5,TRBV19,-,-,CASSISRRETQYF,TGTGCCAGTAGTATTAGCAGGAGGGAGACCCAGTACTTC
11,TRBJ2-5,TRBV7-9,-,-,CASSSRVDQYF,TGTGCCAGCAGCTCCCGAGTTGACCAGTACTTC
15,TRBJ2-3,TRBV7-9,-,-,CASSLPGSGTDTQYF,TGTGCCAGCAGCTTACCTGGGAGTGGCACAGATACGCAGTATTTT
15,TRBJ1-2,TRBV19,-,TRBD1,CASSISTGGSYGYTF,TGTGCCAGTAGTATCTCGACAGGGGGCAGCTATGGCTACACCTTC
13,TRBJ2-2,TRBV29-1,-,-,CSALARNTGELFF,TGCAGCGCGCTAGCGAGAAACACCGGGGAGCTGTTTTTT
15,TRBJ1-5,TRBV19,-,TRBD1,CASSMTGGENQPQHF,TGTGCCAGTAGTATGACAGGGGGCGAGAATCAGCCCCAGCATTTT
13,TRBJ1-2,TRBV6-5,-,TRBD1,CASTRDRASGYTF,TGTGCCAGCACTCGAGACAGGGCAAGTGGCTACACCTTC
15,TRBJ2-3,TRBV18,-,TRBD1,CASSPNRGGTDTQYF,TGTGCCAGCTCACCAAACAGGGGTGGCACAGATACGCAGTATTTT
15,TRBJ1-2,TRBV6-5,-,TRBD1,CASRGTGGNNYGYTF,TGTGCCAGCAGGGGGACAGGGGGCAACAACTATGGCTACACCTTC
14,TRBJ1-5,TRBV20-1,-,-,CSASLQGNNQPQHF,TGCAGTGCTAGTCTCCAGGGAAACAATCAGCCCCAGCATTTT
15,TRBJ1-1,TRBV4-3,once,TRBD1,CASSLYLGTATEAFF,TGCGCCAGCAGCCTCTACCTGGGGACAGCGACTGAAGCTTTCTTT
16,TRBJ1-1,TRBV30,-,TRBD1,CAWESHRGLSGTEAFF,TGTGCCTGGGAATCGCACAGGGGTTTGTCGGGGACTGAAGCTTTCTTT
14,TRBJ1-4,TRBV4-3,-,TRBD1,CASSRTGRGEKLFF,TGCGCCAGCAGCCGGACAGGGAGGGGTGAAAAACTGTTTTTT
14,TRBJ2-7,TRBV5-1,-,-,CASSLGYGGYEQYF,TGCGCCAGCAGCTTGGGCTACGGGGGCTACGAGCAGTACTTC
14,TRBJ1-5,TRBV6-5,few,TRBD1,CASSKGQGVQPQHF,TGTGCCAGCAGTAAGGGACAGGGGGTACAGCCCCAGCATTTT
15,TRBJ1-5,TRBV18,few,TRBD1,CASSPTGNGDQPQHF,TGTGCCAGCTCACCGACAGGGAACGGAGATCAGCCCCAGCATTTT
14,TRBJ2-3,TRBV5-1,-,-,CASSLGGLPDTQYF,TGCGCCAGCAGCTTGGGAGGCCTTCCCGATACGCAGTATTTT
15,TRBJ2-7,TRBV6-5,-,TRBD1,CASRHNRDRAYEQYF,TGTGCCAGCAGACATAACCGGGACAGAGCCTACGAGCAGTACTTC
13,TRBJ1-5,TRBV12-5,-,-,CASGLAAVQPQHF,TGTGCTAGTGGTTTGGCAGCGGTGCAGCCCCAGCATTTT
12,TRBJ2-1,TRBV3-1/TRBV3-2,-,-,CASSITSHEQFF,TGTGCCAGCAGCATAACTAGCCATGAGCAGTTCTTC